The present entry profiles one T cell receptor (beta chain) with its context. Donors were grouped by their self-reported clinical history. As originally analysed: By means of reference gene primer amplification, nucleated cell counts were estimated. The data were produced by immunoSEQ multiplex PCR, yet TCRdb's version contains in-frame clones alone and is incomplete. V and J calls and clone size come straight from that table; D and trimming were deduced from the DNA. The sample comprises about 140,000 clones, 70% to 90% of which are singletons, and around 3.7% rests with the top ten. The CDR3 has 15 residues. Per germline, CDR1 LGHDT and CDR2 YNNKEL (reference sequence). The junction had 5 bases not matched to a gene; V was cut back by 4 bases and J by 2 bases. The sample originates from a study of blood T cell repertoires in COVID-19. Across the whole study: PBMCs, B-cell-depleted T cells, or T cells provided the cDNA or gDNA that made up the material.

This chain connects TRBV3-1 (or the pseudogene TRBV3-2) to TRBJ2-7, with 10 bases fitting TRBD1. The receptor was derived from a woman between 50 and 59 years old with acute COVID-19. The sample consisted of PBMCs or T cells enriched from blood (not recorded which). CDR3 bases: TGTGCCAGCAGCCGAGCCGGGACAGGGGCCTACGAGCAGTACTTC. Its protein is CASSRAGTGAYEQYF.